Listed here are 25 T cell receptor beta chains from one sample, sequenced in a study of PD-1 blockade in classical Hodgkin lymphoma. TCRdb's table, derived via immunoSEQ multiplex PCR, lists solely in-frame clones and lacks some. The sample yields 55,000 to 65,000 clones, 80% to 90% seen once. After autologous stem cell transplantation all patients relapsed, and prior brentuximab vedotin exposure differed between cohorts. Specimen: peripheral blood mononuclear cells (PBMCs), collected at baseline. These receptors were taken from a human donor with classical Hodgkin lymphoma.

This clone was counted once. The CDR3 DNA follows: TGCGCCAGCAGTAGTACAGAGAACTATGGCTACACCTTC. As protein: CASSSTENYGYTF. The rearrangement links TRBV5-1 to TRBJ1-2; no clear D gene. Trimming removed 5 bases from V and 2 bases from J, with 10 bases in between. Germline V gene sequence: CDR1 SGHRS, CDR2 YFSETQ. The CDR3 has 13 amino acids.

The chain recombines TRBV29-1 with TRBJ2-5; 8 positions match TRBD1. CDR1 is SQVTM, CDR2 ANQGSEA, per germline. This CDR3 is built from 13 residues. V lost 5 bases to trimming and J lost 2 bases; unmatched junction nucleotides: 4. The CDR3 protein is CSVRTGLQETQYF. CDR3 DNA: TGCAGCGTTCGGACAGGGTTGCAAGAGACCCAGTACTTC.

The table lists this clone with a few counts. V and J are TRBV5-1 and TRBJ1-2; D is undetermined. Trimming stripped 4 bases from V and 4 bases from J, with 5 bases between. Germline loops: CDR1 SGHRS, CDR2 YFSETQ. The CDR3 spans 11 residues. The CDR3 DNA is TGCGCCAGCAGCGGGTCCTATGGCTACACCTTC. Translated, it gives CASSGSYGYTF. Together with reference TRBV5-1 and TRBJ1-2, the CDR3 gives the full variable domain: KAGVTQTPRYLIKTRGQQVTLSCSPISGHRSVSWYQQTPGQGLQFLFEYFSETQRNKGNFPGRFSGRQFSNSRSEMNVSTLELGDSALYLCASSGSYGYTFGSGTRLTVV.

The rearrangement uses TRBV5-1 and TRBJ2-7; D may be TRBD1 or TRBD2 (8 bases each). CDR3 length: 19 residues. The V gene's germline CDR1 is SGHRS and CDR2 YFSETQ. V was trimmed by 5 bases and J by 0 bases, leaving 27 bases between them. The CDR3 here is CASRNSGTGQPRSSYEQYF. CDR3 nucleotides: TGCGCCAGCAGGAATAGCGGGACAGGCCAACCTAGGAGCTCCTACGAGCAGTACTTC.

The chain combines TRBV6-1 with TRBJ1-1; D ambiguous. Germline CDR1 and CDR2: MNHNS and SASEGT. The CDR3 sequence is 13 residues long. Trimming stripped 2 bases from V and 6 bases from J, with 10 bases between. CDR3 region: CASSESGTAEAFF. In DNA, the CDR3 is TGTGCCAGCAGTGAAAGCGGAACAGCTGAAGCTTTCTTT.

This sequence joins TRBV6-5 and TRBJ1-2; D remains ambiguous. Per the germline V gene, CDR1 is MNHEY and CDR2 is SVGAGI. The CDR3 has 13 residues. V was pared by 6 bases and J by 5 bases, with 13 bases between. CDR3 sequence reads: CASSPGPVYGYTF. The CDR3 DNA reads as TGTGCCAGCAGCCCTGGGCCGGTTTATGGCTACACCTTC.

This clone was observed a handful of times. At one end the junction does not follow the germline gene, possibly because of a read error. The chain has TRBV2 and TRBJ2-2, with D possibly being TRBD1 or TRBD2 (5 bases each). Germline CDR1 and CDR2: SNHLY and FYNNEI. This CDR3 has 11 residues. This CDR3 reads CASSRGLGPLF. The CDR3 DNA is TGTGCCAGCAGTCGAGGACTGGGACCACTGTTT.

This clone is judged medium-sized. J is TRBJ1-5 and V is TRBV15; no reliable D call. Trimming pared 0 bases from V and 7 bases from J, leaving 7 bases between. The germline CDR1 and CDR2 sequences are LNHNV and YYDKDF (reference sequence). CDR3 length: 13 residues. In nucleotides, the CDR3 is TGTGCCACCAGCAGAGAGGACGGGCAGCCCCAGCATTTT. Its translation is CATSREDGQPQHF.

The chain uses TRBV11-2 and TRBJ2-3; D assignment may be TRBD1 or TRBD2 (6 bases each). V was trimmed by 2 bases and J by 0 bases, leaving 9 bases between them. Germline CDR1 reads SGHAT; CDR2 reads FQNNGV. The CDR3 consists of 15 residues. CDR3 coding DNA: TGTGCCAGCAGCTTAAGGGGGGCAAGCACAGATACGCAGTATTTT. Translation: CASSLRGASTDTQYF.

The chain carries TRBV5-5 and TRBJ1-1; D is unresolved. Trimming removed 0 bases from V and 4 bases from J, with 10 bases in between. Germline loops: CDR1 SGHKS, CDR2 YYEKEE (reference sequence). The CDR3 contains 14 residues. The DNA for the CDR3 is TGTGCCAGCAGCTTGGATCCAGGTCCCACTGAAGCTTTCTTT. It encodes CASSLDPGPTEAFF.

This sequence joins TRBV5-4 and TRBJ2-7, with TRBD1 matching 7 bases. Germline V gene lookup returns CDR1 SGHNT and CDR2 YYREEE (reference sequence). The CDR3 is 15 residues long. After removal of 4 bases from V and 3 bases from J, the junction contained 10 bases not matched to a gene. In DNA form, the CDR3 reads TGTGCCAGCAGCCCTACGACAGGGTCCCTCTACGAGCAGTACTTC. Protein: CASSPTTGSLYEQYF. The variable domain in full, completed from reference TRBV5-4 and TRBJ2-7, reads ETGVTQSPTHLIKTRGQQVTLRCSSQSGHNTVSWYQQALGQGPQFIFQYYREEENGRGNFPPRFSGLQFPNYSSELNVNALELDDSALYLCASSPTTGSLYEQYFGPGTRLTVT.

The genes are TRBV25-1 and TRBJ1-2; D is undetermined. The CDR3 covers 13 residues. V lost 1 base and J lost 3, with 6 bases in between. Germline CDR1 MGHDK, CDR2 SYGVNS. The CDR3 DNA reads TGTGCCAGCAGTGAATTCTTTCACTATGGCTACACCTTC. Translation gives CASSEFFHYGYTF.

As to this clone: The junction shows a germline mismatch at one end, possibly a read error. The chain joins TRBV7-8 to TRBJ1-4; possibly TRBD1 for D (5 bases). CDR1 SGHVS and CDR2 FQNEAQ come from the germline V gene. The CDR3 is 11 amino acids. CDR3 coding DNA: TGTGCCAGCACTCTGGGGGAAAAGCTGTTTTTT. It yields the protein CASTLGEKLFF.

The chain combines TRBV5-1 with TRBJ2-7; TRBD1 matches 8 bases. The trim removed 0 bases at V and 7 bases at J, leaving 6 bases unmatched. Per germline, CDR1 SGHRS and CDR2 YFSETQ. The CDR3 is 14 amino acids. For the CDR3, the DNA is TGCGCCAGCAGCTTGGACGGACAGGGCGGAGAGCAGTACTTC. Protein sequence: CASSLDGQGGEQYF.

The chain uses TRBV7-9 and TRBJ1-1, with 8 bases identical to TRBD1. From germline, CDR1 is SEHNR and CDR2 FQNEAQ (reference sequence). The V gene end was trimmed by 5 bases and the J gene end by 4 bases; junction bases not matched to a gene: 15. The CDR3 consists of 17 residues. The CDR3 is CASSSTNTVDRGTEAFF. The CDR3 region has the DNA TGTGCCAGCAGCAGTACCAATACCGTAGACAGGGGCACTGAAGCTTTCTTT.

The gene calls are TRBV7-9 and TRBJ2-7, with D tentatively TRBD1 (5 bases). V was clipped by 5 bases and J by 5 bases, with 13 bases between them. CDR3 length equals 13 residues. CDR1 and CDR2 (germline): SEHNR, FQNEAQ (reference sequence). The CDR3 bases are TGTGCCAGCAGCCTAGGGGCTGGGGACGAGCAGTACTTC. Translation gives CASSLGAGDEQYF.

The rearrangement links TRBV30 to TRBJ2-1; TRBD2 matches 7 bases. V trimming: 0 bases; J trimming: 9 bases; junction bases outside the gene matches: 5. Germline V gene sequence: CDR1 GTSNPN, CDR2 SVGIG (reference sequence). The CDR3 runs 13 residues. Written as DNA, the CDR3 is TGTGCCTGGAGTGTAACTAGGGAGGGTGAGCAGTTCTTC. Its protein is CAWSVTREGEQFF.

This chain connects TRBV6-5 to TRBJ1-2, with a tentative D call TRBD1 (6 bases). Germline V gene sequence: CDR1 MNHEY, CDR2 SVGAGI. With 5 bases removed from V and 4 bases from J, the gap between germline ends came to 17 bases. The CDR3 totals 15 residues. This CDR3 reads CASSHTGSPLYGYTF. The DNA for the CDR3 is TGTGCCAGCAGTCACACAGGGAGCCCCCTCTATGGCTACACCTTC.

CDR3 DNA sequence: TGTGCCAGCAGCCTAGGGAGATCCTCGTTCTACGAGCAGTACTTC. Protein product: CASSLGRSSFYEQYF. V gene TRBV7-3 combines with J gene TRBJ2-7, with D tentatively TRBD2 (5 bases). CDR3 length: 15 amino acids. CDR1 and CDR2 (germline): SGHTA, FQGTGA. Trimming pared 5 bases from V and 3 bases from J, leaving 17 bases between.

The rearrangement uses TRBV11-2 and TRBJ1-1; a weak D match, TRBD1 (6 bases). Trimming took off 2 bases at V and 5 bases at J, with 21 bases between the two ends. This CDR3 has 17 amino acids. Germline loops: CDR1 SGHAT, CDR2 FQNNGV. DNA of the CDR3: TGTGCCAGCAGCTTATCAATGCGTGGGGGCGCAGGGACTGAAGCTTTCTTT. Protein product: CASSLSMRGGAGTEAFF. Complete variable domain (other parts from reference TRBV11-2 and TRBJ1-1): EAGVAQSPRYKIIEKRQSVAFWCNPISGHATLYWYQQILGQGPKLLIQFQNNGVVDDSQLPKDRFSAERLKGVDSTLKIQPAKLEDSAVYLCASSLSMRGGAGTEAFFGQGTRLTVV.

The chain employs TRBV30 and TRBJ2-3; D not resolved. The V and J ends lost 4 bases and 6 bases respectively, with 5 bases between them. The CDR3 has 10 amino acids. Germline lookup yields CDR1 GTSNPN and CDR2 SVGIG (reference sequence). DNA for the CDR3: TGTGCCTGGAACCTTGATACGCAGTATTTT. Its translation is CAWNLDTQYF.

The chain uses TRBV28 and TRBJ1-4; 7 nucleotides align to TRBD1. Germline V gene data show CDR1 as MDHEN and CDR2 as SYDVKM. The CDR3 sequence is 14 residues long. V lost 7 bases and J lost 7; bases outside the gene matches: 9. The CDR3 nucleotides are TGTGCCAGCACCCTTACAGGGGATCGTGAAAAACTGTTTTTT. Translation gives CASTLTGDREKLFF.

This clone was seen a single time. V is TRBV18 and J is TRBJ1-5; tentative D call: TRBD1 (6 bases). Trimming left V 4 bases short and J 4 bases short, with 14 bases between. Germline V CDR1 and CDR2: KGHSH, LQKENI. This CDR3 region has 15 residues. The CDR3 loop reads CASSRGGQANQPQHF. The CDR3 DNA reads TGTGCCAGCTCACGGGGGGGCCAGGCTAATCAGCCCCAGCATTTT.

The J gene is TRBJ2-5, the V gene TRBV7-9; tentatively, D is TRBD2 (5 bases). Germline V CDR1 and CDR2: SEHNR, FQNEAQ (reference sequence). V was pared by 5 bases and J by 4 bases, with 11 bases between. The CDR3 extends over 13 amino acids. The CDR3 sequence is CASSPSEGETQYF. CDR3 coding DNA: TGTGCCAGCAGCCCGAGCGAGGGAGAGACCCAGTACTTC.

This sequence joins TRBV5-1 and TRBJ1-2; possible D gene TRBD1, 5 bases. Trimming cost V 0 bases and J 2 bases, with 11 bases left between them. Germline V gene sequence: CDR1 SGHRS, CDR2 YFSETQ. This CDR3 comprises 15 residues. The CDR3 region is CASSLAGGINYGYTF. The CDR3 DNA reads TGCGCCAGCAGCTTGGCGGGGGGAATAAACTATGGCTACACCTTC.